Each of the 30 T cell receptor beta chains below was sequenced from the same sample in a study of cytomegalovirus exposure and HLA in healthy donors. PCR used 60 Vbeta primers and 13 Jbeta primers. The assay was immunoSEQ multiplex PCR, and TCRdb's table has in-frame clones only and misses some. The sample consists of under 300,000 clones, 80% to 90% of them appearing once. Sequenced material: PBMCs. The receptors were sampled from a woman in her forties in good health and CMV-seropositive.

This chain connects TRBV11-3 to TRBJ2-7; no definite D call. Germline-derived CDR1 and CDR2 are SGHNT and YENEEA. There are 12 residues in the CDR3. V lost 0 bases and J lost 5, with 5 bases in between. Here the CDR3 reads CASSLDIHEQYF. The DNA of the CDR3 is TGTGCCAGCAGCTTAGATATCCACGAGCAGTACTTC.

CDR3 in amino acids: CASSQDRGNLNNSPLHF. The CDR3 bases are TGTGCCAGCAGCCAAGATAGGGGGAACCTCAATAATTCACCCCTCCACTTT. This chain joins TRBV4-2 and TRBJ1-6, with D possibly being TRBD1 (6 bases). Looked up from germline, CDR1 is LGHNA and CDR2 is YNFKEQ. The CDR3 consists of 17 residues. The V end was cut by 0 bases, the J end by 5 bases, with 14 bases between.

The V and J genes are TRBV2 and TRBJ1-3; D unclear. The V and J ends lost 3 bases and 4 bases respectively, with 10 bases between them. In germline, CDR1 is SNHLY, CDR2 FYNNEI. CDR3 length: 14 residues. CDR3 sequence: CASSEEGAGNTIYF. CDR3 nucleotides: TGTGCCAGCAGTGAGGAGGGAGCCGGAAACACCATATATTTT.

This chain connects TRBV28 to TRBJ1-1, with a possible D match to TRBD1 (6 bases). The CDR3 runs to 14 residues. V lost 2 bases to trimming and J lost 4 bases, with 11 bases between them. Germline V gene data show CDR1 as MDHEN and CDR2 as SYDVKM. DNA of the CDR3: TGTGCCAGCAGTTTAAAGAGGGGGTTCACTGAAGCTTTCTTT. It translates to CASSLKRGFTEAFF.

The CDR3 spells CASGGRGHVLNTIYF. In nucleotides, the CDR3 is TGTGCCAGCGGGGGCAGGGGACACGTTCTAAACACCATATATTTT. The chain employs TRBV2 and TRBJ1-3; tentative D call: TRBD1 (6 bases). The CDR3 sequence is 15 residues long. V dropped 8 bases and J dropped 6 bases, with 20 bases sitting between them. Germline-derived CDR1 and CDR2 are SNHLY and FYNNEI.

CDR3 sequence: CASSLGLGSSYNEQFF. Written as DNA, the CDR3 is TGTGCCAGCAGCTTGGGACTGGGGAGCTCCTACAATGAGCAGTTCTTC. The rearrangement links TRBV5-5 to TRBJ2-1, with D perhaps TRBD2 (5 bases). Germline lookup yields CDR1 SGHKS and CDR2 YYEKEE (reference sequence). The V end lost 0 bases, the J end lost 0 bases, and 10 bases lay between the germline ends. CDR3 length equals 16 residues.

This chain links TRBV30 with TRBJ1-5; weak D call: TRBD1 (6 bases). Germline V gives CDR1 GTSNPN, CDR2 SVGIG (reference sequence). V shed 1 base and J shed 5 bases, with 12 bases lying between them. The CDR3 consists of 14 residues. CDR3 region: CAWSGGQLDQPQHF. CDR3 nucleotides: TGTGCCTGGAGTGGAGGACAGTTGGATCAGCCCCAGCATTTT.

A single count supports this clone. The rearrangement uses TRBV9 and TRBJ1-2; D is unresolved. Trimming shortened V by 3 bases and J by 8 bases, and 8 bases separated the two germline ends. Germline V gives CDR1 SGDLS, CDR2 YYNGEE. The CDR3 totals 11 residues. CDR3 DNA sequence: TGTGCCAGCAGCGGAGGCTTCGGCTACACCTTC. It translates to CASSGGFGYTF.

The chain carries TRBV27 and TRBJ2-7; 12 nucleotides agree with TRBD2. The ends lost 4 bases at V and 1 base at J; junction bases unmatched: 8. Looked up from germline, CDR1 is MNHEY and CDR2 is SMNVEV (reference sequence). The CDR3 contains 17 residues. This CDR3 reads CASSSHGLAGLSYEQYF. The CDR3 DNA reads as TGTGCCAGCAGTTCACACGGACTAGCGGGGCTTTCCTACGAGCAGTACTTC.

V usage is TRBV29-1 and J usage is TRBJ1-1; tentatively, D is TRBD1 (5 bases). Germline V gene lookup returns CDR1 SQVTM and CDR2 ANQGSEA. Trimming removed 7 bases at V and 1 base at J, with 16 bases between. CDR3 size: 14 residues. As DNA, the CDR3 is TGCAGCGCCCACTCAGGGCGGAAGAACACTGAAGCTTTCTTT. It specifies CSAHSGRKNTEAFF.

The chain is built from TRBV11-1 and TRBJ1-4, with no clear D. There are 16 residues in the CDR3. The V and J ends lost 5 bases and 0 bases respectively, with 13 bases between them. The V gene's germline CDR1 is SGHAT and CDR2 FQDESV (reference sequence). Here the CDR3 DNA reads TGTGCCAGCAGCCCGGGAAGCCTTGCAACTAATGAAAAACTGTTTTTT. It translates to CASSPGSLATNEKLFF. Full variable domain (outside the CDR3, taken from reference TRBV11-1 and TRBJ1-4): EAEVAQSPRYKITEKSQAVAFWCDPISGHATLYWYRQILGQGPELLVQFQDESVVDDSQLPKDRFSAERLKGVDSTLKIQPAELGDSAMYLCASSPGSLATNEKLFFGSGTQLSVL.

The chain joins TRBV18 to TRBJ2-1, with TRBD1 as a possible D gene (6 bases). Germline CDR1 is KGHSH and CDR2 is LQKENI. Trimming took 5 bases from V and 2 from J, leaving 13 bases between them. This CDR3 has 15 residues. The CDR3 spells CASSSDRSTYNEQFF. The DNA for the CDR3 is TGTGCCAGCTCAAGTGACAGGTCCACCTACAATGAGCAGTTCTTC.

The chain joins TRBV12-5 to TRBJ2-5; a weak D match, TRBD1 (6 bases). Germline V gene lookup returns CDR1 LGHNT and CDR2 FRNRAP. The V and J ends lost 6 bases and 5 bases respectively, with 19 bases between them. There are 15 residues in the CDR3. The CDR3 nucleotides are TGTGCTAGTGGACCCACGCAGGGGCTCGGGGAGACCCAGTACTTC. It translates to CASGPTQGLGETQYF.

This clone turned up a few times. The genes are TRBV28 and TRBJ1-6; TRBD1 matches at 10 bases. Trimming cost V 10 bases and J 8 bases; bases outside gene matches: 8. The CDR3 extends over 14 amino acids. The germline gives CDR1 MDHEN, CDR2 SYDVKM. The CDR3, as DNA: TGTGCCACCCGGACAGGGGGGTTGGATTCACCCCTCCACTTT. Amino acid sequence: CATRTGGLDSPLHF. The whole variable domain, remainder taken from reference TRBV28 and TRBJ1-6, is DVKVTQSSRYLVKRTGEKVFLECVQDMDHENMFWYRQDPGLGLRLIYFSYDVKMKEKGDIPEGYSVSREKKERFSLILESASTNQTSMYLCATRTGGLDSPLHFGNGTRLTVT.

This rearrangement joins TRBV11-2 to TRBJ2-2; possibly TRBD2 for D (6 bases). The CDR3 spans 14 residues. V lost 6 bases and J lost 5, with 13 bases in between. Germline V gives CDR1 SGHAT, CDR2 FQNNGV. Here the CDR3 reads CASSSGGWTGELFF. CDR3 coding DNA: TGTGCCAGCAGTTCCGGGGGATGGACCGGGGAGCTGTTTTTT.

V is TRBV4-1 and J is TRBJ1-1; 8 bases align to TRBD1. This CDR3 is 15 amino acids long. V was pared by 0 bases and J by 5 bases, with 5 bases of the junction left unmatched. Germline V CDR1 and CDR2: MGHRA, YSYEKL. Here the CDR3 reads CASSQEFRGLTEAFF. Here the CDR3 DNA reads TGCGCCAGCAGCCAAGAGTTCAGGGGGCTAACTGAAGCTTTCTTT.

The chain couples TRBV6-5 to TRBJ2-1; 10 bases map to TRBD1. The CDR3 runs to 14 residues. Germline loops: CDR1 MNHEY, CDR2 SVGAGI. Trimming took 2 bases from V and 7 from J; bases not matched to a gene: 2. CDR3 sequence reads: CASSYTGQGNEQFF. CDR3 in DNA: TGTGCCAGCAGTTACACGGGACAGGGGAATGAGCAGTTCTTC.

This clone was seen a single time. The genes are TRBV21-1 and TRBJ1-1; the D segment call TRBD1 is taken from the table without a DNA check. TRBV21-1 is a listed pseudogene. The CDR3 covers 14 residues. The CDR3 reads CASSERGRDTEAFF. CDR3 nucleotide sequence: TGTGCCAGCAGCGAAAGGGGGCGGGACACTGAAGCTTTCTTT.

This clone was counted only a few times. The J gene is TRBJ1-4, the V gene TRBV5-1; D ambiguous. Germline V gene lookup returns CDR1 SGHRS and CDR2 YFSETQ. This CDR3 is built from 15 residues. The V end lost 0 bases, the J end lost 5 bases, and 11 bases lay between the germline ends. This chain's CDR3 is CASSLAGSGNEKLFF. The CDR3 region has the DNA TGCGCCAGCAGCTTGGCCGGGAGCGGAAATGAAAAACTGTTTTTT.

CDR3 region: CASSLNYGGTGARGEQYF. The CDR3 nucleotides read TGTGCCAGCAGCTTAAATTATGGTGGGACAGGCGCTCGGGGCGAGCAGTACTTC. J is TRBJ2-7 and V is TRBV7-8, with 8 bases identical to TRBD1. CDR1 is SGHVS and CDR2 is FQNEAQ in the germline V gene. J lost 6 bases, V lost 2 bases, and 18 bases had no gene match. This CDR3 is 18 amino acids long.

CDR3 amino acids: CASSKDSYNYGYTF. The CDR3 DNA is TGTGCCAGCAGCAAAGACAGTTATAACTATGGCTACACCTTC. The chain employs TRBV7-9 and TRBJ1-2, with a possible D match to TRBD1 (5 bases). The V end lost 5 bases, the J end lost 1 base, and 11 bases lay between the germline ends. Looked up from germline, CDR1 is SEHNR and CDR2 is FQNEAQ (reference sequence). The CDR3 length is 14 residues.

This rearrangement joins TRBV5-5 to TRBJ1-6, with D uncertain. The V and J ends lost 0 bases and 5 bases respectively, with 15 bases between them. The CDR3 length is 17 residues. CDR1 and CDR2 from the germline V gene are SGHKS and YYEKEE (reference sequence). The CDR3 loop reads CASSLAASGSNNSPLHF. The CDR3 nucleotides read TGTGCCAGCAGCTTGGCAGCTTCGGGTTCGAATAATTCACCCCTCCACTTT.

The chain is built from TRBV15 and TRBJ2-7; 10 bases fit TRBD2. The CDR3 consists of 16 residues. Trimming cost V 0 bases and J 2 bases; bases outside gene matches: 4. CDR1 is LNHNV and CDR2 is YYDKDF in the germline V gene (reference sequence). As DNA, the CDR3 is TGTGCCACCAGCAGAGAGGGGCTAGCGGGAGCCTACGAGCAGTACTTC. As protein: CATSREGLAGAYEQYF.

The chain couples TRBV27 to TRBJ1-4; 10 nucleotides agree with TRBD1. Trimming removed 6 bases from V and 8 bases from J; junction bases left unmatched: 6. The CDR3 runs 14 residues. Per germline, CDR1 MNHEY and CDR2 SMNVEV (reference sequence). CDR3 nucleotide sequence: TGTGCCAGCAGACCGACAGGGGGCGGGGAAAAACTGTTTTTT. It specifies CASRPTGGGEKLFF.

CDR3 residues: CASSDPGSGAGVNEQYF. CDR3 DNA sequence: TGTGCCAGCAGTGACCCAGGGTCAGGCGCTGGGGTCAACGAGCAGTACTTC. The chain joins TRBV2 to TRBJ2-7; D might be TRBD1 (5 bases). The CDR3 has 17 residues. The germline V gene has CDR1 SNHLY and CDR2 FYNNEI. Trimming shortened V by 3 bases and J by 5 bases, and 23 bases separated the two germline ends. Complete variable domain (other parts from reference TRBV2 and TRBJ2-7): EPEVTQTPSHQVTQMGQEVILRCVPISNHLYFYWYRQILGQKVEFLVSFYNNEISEKSEIFDDQFSVERPDGSNFTLKIRSTKLEDSAMYFCASSDPGSGAGVNEQYFGPGTRLTVT.

V gene TRBV27 combines with J gene TRBJ1-3, with 8 bases lining up with TRBD1. With V trimmed by 0 bases and J by 6 bases, 4 bases remained unmatched. Germline V lookup: CDR1 MNHEY, CDR2 SMNVEV (reference sequence). The CDR3 totals 15 residues. For the CDR3, the DNA is TGTGCCAGCAGTTTATCCGGGACAGGACTAAACACCATATATTTT. It is translated as CASSLSGTGLNTIYF.

This clone was seen just once. The chain links TRBV11-3 to TRBJ1-2; 7 positions agree with TRBD1. Germline values: CDR1 SGHNT, CDR2 YENEEA. CDR3 length: 13 amino acids. The trim removed 5 bases at V and 4 bases at J, leaving 4 bases unmatched. CDR3 coding DNA: TGTGCCAGCAGCCAGACAGGGTCCTATGGCTACACCTTC. It yields the protein CASSQTGSYGYTF.

The rearrangement joins TRBV6-1 to TRBJ1-5; tentative D call: TRBD1 (6 bases). V was shortened by 0 bases and J by 7 bases, with 16 bases between the two germline ends. The CDR3 sequence is 16 residues long. CDR1 and CDR2 (germline): MNHNS, SASEGT. CDR3 sequence reads: CASSEALGGAVQPQHF. The CDR3 DNA sequence: TGTGCCAGCAGTGAAGCGTTGGGGGGGGCAGTCCAGCCCCAGCATTTT.

The chain couples TRBV28 to TRBJ1-1; the D gene is possibly TRBD1 (5 bases). The germline CDR1 and CDR2 sequences are MDHEN and SYDVKM. V dropped 5 bases and J dropped 1 base, with 14 bases sitting between them. The CDR3 covers 15 residues. This chain's CDR3 is CASSQTGGGNTEAFF. The CDR3 nucleotides are TGTGCCAGCAGTCAGACCGGGGGGGGGAACACTGAAGCTTTCTTT.

The genes are TRBV14 and TRBJ1-2, with TRBD1 matching 8 bases. CDR1 and CDR2 from the germline V gene are SGHDN and FVKESK. The junction had 7 bases not matched to a gene; V was cut back by 5 bases and J by 5 bases. This CDR3 is built from 14 residues. The CDR3 here is CASSVDRGSYGYTF. Written as DNA, the CDR3 is TGTGCCAGCAGCGTTGACAGGGGCAGTTATGGCTACACCTTC.